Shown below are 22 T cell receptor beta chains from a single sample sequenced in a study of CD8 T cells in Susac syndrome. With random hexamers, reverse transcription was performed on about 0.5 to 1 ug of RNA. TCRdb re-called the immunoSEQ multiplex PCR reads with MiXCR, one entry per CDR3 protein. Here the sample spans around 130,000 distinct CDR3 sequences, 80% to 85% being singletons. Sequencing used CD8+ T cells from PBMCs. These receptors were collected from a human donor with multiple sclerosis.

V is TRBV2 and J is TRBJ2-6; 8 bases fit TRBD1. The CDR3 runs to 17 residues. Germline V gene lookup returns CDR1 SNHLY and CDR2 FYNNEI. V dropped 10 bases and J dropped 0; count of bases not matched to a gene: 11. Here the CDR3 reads CATRTGKGYSGANVLTF. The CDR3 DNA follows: TGTGCCACGAGGACAGGGAAGGGGTACTCTGGGGCCAACGTCCTGACTTTC.

The CDR3 sequence is CASSLGGAFYEQYF. In nucleotides, the CDR3 is TGTGCCAGCAGTTTAGGGGGGGCCTTCTACGAGCAGTACTTC. The rearrangement joins TRBV12-3 or TRBV12-4 to TRBJ2-7; either TRBD1 or TRBD2 may fit D (6 bases each). The CDR3 covers 14 residues. Trimming took off 1 base at V and 3 bases at J, with 10 bases between the two ends.

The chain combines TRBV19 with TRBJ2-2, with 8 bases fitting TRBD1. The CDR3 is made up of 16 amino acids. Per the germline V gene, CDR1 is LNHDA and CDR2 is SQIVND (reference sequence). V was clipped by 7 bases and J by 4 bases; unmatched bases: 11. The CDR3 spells CASKRKGQDVTGELFF. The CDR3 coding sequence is TGTGCCAGTAAACGCAAGGGACAGGACGTCACCGGGGAGCTGTTTTTT.

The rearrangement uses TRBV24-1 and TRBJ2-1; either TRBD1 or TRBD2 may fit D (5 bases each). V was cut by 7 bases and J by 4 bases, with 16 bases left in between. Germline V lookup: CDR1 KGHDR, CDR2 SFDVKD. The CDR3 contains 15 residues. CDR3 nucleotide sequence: TGTGCCACCAGCCACCGGGACGTATTATACAATGAGCAGTTCTTC. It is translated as CATSHRDVLYNEQFF.

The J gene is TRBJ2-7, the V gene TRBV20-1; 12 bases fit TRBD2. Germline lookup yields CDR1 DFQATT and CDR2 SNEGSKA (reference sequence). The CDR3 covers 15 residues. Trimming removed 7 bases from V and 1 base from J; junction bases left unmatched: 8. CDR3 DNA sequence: TGCAGTGTGACGGGTGGACTAGCGGGGTCCTACGAGCAGTACGTC. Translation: CSVTGGLAGSYEQYV.

CDR3 loop: CASRGPLNTEAFF. CDR3 nucleotide sequence: TGTGCCAGCCGAGGACCATTGAACACTGAAGCTTTCTTT. The V and J genes are TRBV19 and TRBJ1-1, with D unresolved. The germline V gene has CDR1 LNHDA and CDR2 SQIVND (reference sequence). V was cut by 9 bases and J by 0 bases, with 11 bases left in between. CDR3 length: 13 residues.

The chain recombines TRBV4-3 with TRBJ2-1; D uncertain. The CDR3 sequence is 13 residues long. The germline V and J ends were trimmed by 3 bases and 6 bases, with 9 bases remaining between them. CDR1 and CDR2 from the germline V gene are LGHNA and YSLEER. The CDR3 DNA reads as TGCGCCAGCAGCCAGCATGACCTCAATGAGCAGTTCTTC. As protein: CASSQHDLNEQFF.

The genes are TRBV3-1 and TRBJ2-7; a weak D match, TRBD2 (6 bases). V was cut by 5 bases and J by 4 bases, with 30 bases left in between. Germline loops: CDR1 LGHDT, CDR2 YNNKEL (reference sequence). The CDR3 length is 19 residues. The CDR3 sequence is CASSARWDLALKAAYEQYV. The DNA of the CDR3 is TGTGCCAGCAGCGCCCGTTGGGACTTGGCCCTAAAGGCGGCGTACGAGCAGTACGTC.

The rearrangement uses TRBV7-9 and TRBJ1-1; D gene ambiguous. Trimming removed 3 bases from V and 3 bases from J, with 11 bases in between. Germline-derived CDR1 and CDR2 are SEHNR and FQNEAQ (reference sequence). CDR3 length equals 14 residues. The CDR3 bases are TGTGCCAGCAGCTTGAACTCCGTGGACACTGAAGCTTTCTTT. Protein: CASSLNSVDTEAFF. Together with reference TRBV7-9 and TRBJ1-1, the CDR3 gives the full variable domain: DTGVSQNPRHKITKRGQNVTFRCDPISEHNRLYWYRQTLGQGPEFLTYFQNEAQLEKSRLLSDRFSAERPKGSFSTLEIQRTEQGDSAMYLCASSLNSVDTEAFFGQGTRLTVV.

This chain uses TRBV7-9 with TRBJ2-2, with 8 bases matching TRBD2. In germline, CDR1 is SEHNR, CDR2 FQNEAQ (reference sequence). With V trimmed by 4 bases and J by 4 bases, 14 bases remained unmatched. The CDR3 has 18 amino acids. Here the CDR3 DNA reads TGTGCCAGCAGCTATGCCATGGGACCGGGGGGGAGCACCGGGGAGCTGTTTTTT. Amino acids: CASSYAMGPGGSTGELFF.

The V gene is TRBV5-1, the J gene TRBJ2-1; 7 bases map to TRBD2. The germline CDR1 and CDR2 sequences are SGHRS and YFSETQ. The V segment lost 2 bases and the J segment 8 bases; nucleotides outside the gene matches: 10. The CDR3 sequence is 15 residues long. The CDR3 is CASSLGGRGADEQFF. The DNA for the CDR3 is TGCGCCAGCAGCTTAGGAGGGAGGGGTGCCGATGAGCAGTTCTTC. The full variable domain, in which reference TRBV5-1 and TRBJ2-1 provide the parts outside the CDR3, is KAGVTQTPRYLIKTRGQQVTLSCSPISGHRSVSWYQQTPGQGLQFLFEYFSETQRNKGNFPGRFSGRQFSNSRSEMNVSTLELGDSALYLCASSLGGRGADEQFFGPGTRLTVL.

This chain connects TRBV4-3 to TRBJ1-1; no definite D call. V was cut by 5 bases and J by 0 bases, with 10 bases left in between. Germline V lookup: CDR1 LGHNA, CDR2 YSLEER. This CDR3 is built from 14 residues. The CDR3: CASSYGTMNTEAFF. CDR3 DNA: TGCGCCAGCAGCTACGGAACGATGAACACTGAAGCTTTCTTT.

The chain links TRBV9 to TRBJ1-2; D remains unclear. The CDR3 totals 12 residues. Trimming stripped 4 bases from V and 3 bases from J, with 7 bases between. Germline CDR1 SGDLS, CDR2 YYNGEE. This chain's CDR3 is CASSKGDYGYTF. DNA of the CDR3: TGTGCCAGCAGCAAGGGAGACTATGGCTACACCTTC.

DNA of the CDR3: TGTGCCATCAGTGAGTTGGGAGGGAACACTGAAGCTTTCTTT. It encodes CAISELGGNTEAFF. The chain links TRBV10-3 to TRBJ1-1; D gene ambiguous. V shed 1 base and J shed 1 base, with 7 bases lying between them. Per the germline V gene, CDR1 is ENHRY and CDR2 is SYGVKD. This CDR3 contains 14 residues.

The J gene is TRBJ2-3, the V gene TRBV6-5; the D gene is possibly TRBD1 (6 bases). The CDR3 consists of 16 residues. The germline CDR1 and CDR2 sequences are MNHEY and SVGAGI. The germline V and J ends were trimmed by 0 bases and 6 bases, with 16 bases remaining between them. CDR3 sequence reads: CASSYSDTGSWDTQYF. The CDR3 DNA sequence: TGTGCCAGCAGTTACTCGGACACAGGGTCCTGGGATACGCAGTATTTT.

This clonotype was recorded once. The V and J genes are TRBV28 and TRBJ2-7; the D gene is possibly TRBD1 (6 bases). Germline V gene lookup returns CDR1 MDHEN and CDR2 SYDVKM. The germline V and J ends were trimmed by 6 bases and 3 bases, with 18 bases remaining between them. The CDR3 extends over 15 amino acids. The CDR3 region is CASSSPTGGHYEQYF. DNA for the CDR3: TGTGCCAGCAGCAGCCCGACAGGCGGTCACTACGAGCAGTACTTC.

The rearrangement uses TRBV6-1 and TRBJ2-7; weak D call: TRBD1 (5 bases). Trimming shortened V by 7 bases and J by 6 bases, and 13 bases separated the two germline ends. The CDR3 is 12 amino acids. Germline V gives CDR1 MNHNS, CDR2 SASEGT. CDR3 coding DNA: TGTGCCAGCACCCCGGCAGGGCCCGAGCAGTACTTC. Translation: CASTPAGPEQYF.

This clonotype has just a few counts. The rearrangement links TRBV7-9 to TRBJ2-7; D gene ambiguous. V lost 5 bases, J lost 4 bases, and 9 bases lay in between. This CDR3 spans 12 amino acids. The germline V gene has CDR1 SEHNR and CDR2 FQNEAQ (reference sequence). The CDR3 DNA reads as TGTGCCAGCAGCCCCCCGTCATACGAGCAGTACTTC. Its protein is CASSPPSYEQYF. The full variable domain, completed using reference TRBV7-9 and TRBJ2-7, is DTGVSQNPRHKITKRGQNVTFRCDPISEHNRLYWYRQTLGQGPEFLTYFQNEAQLEKSRLLSDRFSAERPKGSFSTLEIQRTEQGDSAMYLCASSPPSYEQYFGPGTRLTVT.

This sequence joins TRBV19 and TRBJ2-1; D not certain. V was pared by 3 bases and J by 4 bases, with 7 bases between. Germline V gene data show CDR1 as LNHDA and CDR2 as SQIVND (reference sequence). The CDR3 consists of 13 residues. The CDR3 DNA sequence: TGTGCCAGTAGTATGTTACCTTACAATGAGCAGTTCTTC. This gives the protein CASSMLPYNEQFF.

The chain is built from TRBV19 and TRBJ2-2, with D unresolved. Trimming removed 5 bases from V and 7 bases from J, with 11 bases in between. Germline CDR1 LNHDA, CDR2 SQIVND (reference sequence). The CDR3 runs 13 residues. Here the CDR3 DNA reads TGTGCCAGTAGTGTTTATCATGGCGGGGAGCTGTTTTTT. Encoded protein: CASSVYHGGELFF.

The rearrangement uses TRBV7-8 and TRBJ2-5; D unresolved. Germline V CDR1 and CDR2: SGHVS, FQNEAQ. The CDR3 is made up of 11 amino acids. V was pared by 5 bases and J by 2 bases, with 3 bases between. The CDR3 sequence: CASSQQETQYF. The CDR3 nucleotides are TGTGCCAGCAGCCAACAAGAGACCCAGTACTTC.

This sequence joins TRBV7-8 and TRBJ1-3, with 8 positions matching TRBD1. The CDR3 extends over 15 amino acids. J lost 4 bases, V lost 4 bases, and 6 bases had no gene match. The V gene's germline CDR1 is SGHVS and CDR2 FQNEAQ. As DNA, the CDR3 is TGTGCCAGCAGCTACGGACAGGGAACGGGAAACACCATATATTTT. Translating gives CASSYGQGTGNTIYF.